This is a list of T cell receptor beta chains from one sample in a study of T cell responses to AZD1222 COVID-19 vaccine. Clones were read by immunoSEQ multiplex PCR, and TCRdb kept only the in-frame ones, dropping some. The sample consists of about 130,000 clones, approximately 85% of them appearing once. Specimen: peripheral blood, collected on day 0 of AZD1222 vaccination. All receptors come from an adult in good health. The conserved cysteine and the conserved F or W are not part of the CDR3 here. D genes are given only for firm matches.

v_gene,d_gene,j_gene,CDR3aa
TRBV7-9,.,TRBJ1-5,ASGGNPNQPQH
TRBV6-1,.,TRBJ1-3,ASSEKQSSSGNTIY
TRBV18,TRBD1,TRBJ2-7,ASSRTGTYEQY
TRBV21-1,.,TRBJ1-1,ASNGLPLTSKNTEAF
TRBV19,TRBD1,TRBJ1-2,ASSETGVRDGYT
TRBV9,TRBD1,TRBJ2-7,ASSGGTGGPQY
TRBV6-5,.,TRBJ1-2,ASRAGRRGNYGYT
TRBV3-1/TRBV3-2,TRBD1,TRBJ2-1,ASRDRGNNEQF
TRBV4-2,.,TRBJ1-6,ASSQVSSVNSPLH
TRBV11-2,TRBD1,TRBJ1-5,ASSSTGDSNQPQH
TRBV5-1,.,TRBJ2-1,ASSFAGGASYNEQF
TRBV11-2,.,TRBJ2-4,ASSLDRRLDKNIQY
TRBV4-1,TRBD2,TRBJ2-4,ASSQLAGGPAKNIQY
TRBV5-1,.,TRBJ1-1,ASSLDGGRGTEAF
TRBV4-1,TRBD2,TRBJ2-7,ASSQVFSGRPN
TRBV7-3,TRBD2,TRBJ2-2,ASSARLAGNTGELF
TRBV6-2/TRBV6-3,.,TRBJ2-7,ASSYAGRAYEQY
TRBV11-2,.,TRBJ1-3,ASSPQRSGNTIY
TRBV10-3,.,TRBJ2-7,AISESGAPSYEQY
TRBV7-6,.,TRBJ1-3,ASSLSQSPGNTIY
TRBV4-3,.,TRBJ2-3,ASSGLPIYSSTDTQY
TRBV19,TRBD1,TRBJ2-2,ASSTTDRGLTGELF
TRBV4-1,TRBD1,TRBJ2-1,ASSLSQGEREQF
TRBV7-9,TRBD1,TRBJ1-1,ASSPKWGQGSEAF
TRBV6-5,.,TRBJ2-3,ASSRTRRTDTQY
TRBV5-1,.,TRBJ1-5,ASSLVGWASNCQH
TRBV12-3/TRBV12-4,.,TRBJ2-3,ASSFVGEDTQY
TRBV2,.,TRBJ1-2,ATSGGDYGYT
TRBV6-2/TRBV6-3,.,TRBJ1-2,ASSPPGGQGYT
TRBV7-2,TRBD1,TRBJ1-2,ASSAQWTGKDGYT
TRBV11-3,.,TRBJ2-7,ASSLGGPKLYEQY
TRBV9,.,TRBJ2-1,ASSYLYNEQF
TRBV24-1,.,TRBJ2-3,ATSDPSSSSTDTQY
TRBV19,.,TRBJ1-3,ASSIHSGNTIY
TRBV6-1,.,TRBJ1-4,ASSDGAVREKLF
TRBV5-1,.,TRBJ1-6,ASSLGVGDSPLH